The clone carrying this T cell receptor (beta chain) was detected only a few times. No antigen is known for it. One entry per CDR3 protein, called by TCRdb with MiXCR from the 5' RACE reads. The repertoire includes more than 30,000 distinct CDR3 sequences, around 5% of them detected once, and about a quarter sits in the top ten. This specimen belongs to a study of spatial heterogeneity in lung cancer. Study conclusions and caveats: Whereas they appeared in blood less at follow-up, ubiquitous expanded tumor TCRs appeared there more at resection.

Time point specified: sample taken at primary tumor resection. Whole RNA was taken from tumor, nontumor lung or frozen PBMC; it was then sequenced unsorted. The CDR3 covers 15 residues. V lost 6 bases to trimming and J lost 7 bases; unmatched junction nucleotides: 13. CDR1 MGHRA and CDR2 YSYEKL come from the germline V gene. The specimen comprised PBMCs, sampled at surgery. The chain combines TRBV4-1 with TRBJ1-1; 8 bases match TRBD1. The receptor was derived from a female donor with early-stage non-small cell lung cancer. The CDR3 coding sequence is TGCGCCAGCAGGAGGTGGGCAGGGGGCTATGATGAAGCTTTCTTT. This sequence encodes CASRRWAGGYDEAFF.